This T cell receptor (beta chain) is from a study of cytomegalovirus exposure and HLA in healthy donors. General study results and limits: Later on, a genetic analysis was performed. It linked a missense variant in DCLRE1C with V- and J-gene trimming of TCR beta. Roughly uniform sequencing depth across donors was assumed, possibly incorrectly.

Germline values: CDR1 LNHDA, CDR2 SQIVND (reference sequence). The V and J ends lost 4 bases and 1 base, in that order; junction bases with no gene match: 10. The CDR3 is made up of 17 amino acids. The PCR used 60 Vbeta and 13 Jbeta primers. As processed by the authors: A later analysis counted 65 million to 80 million unique TCR beta chains, around 10 million shared. TCRdb's table, derived via immunoSEQ multiplex PCR, lists solely in-frame clones and lacks some. Clonal size and the V and J genes are those of that table, whereas D and trimming came from the DNA. The sample has 45,000 to 75,000 clones; less than 85% are singletons. In its sample, this clone ranks as medium-sized. Its antigen is currently unknown. At the time of sampling, donors were nominally healthy, though unrecorded immune exposures were likely.

This TCR was recovered from a woman between 55 and 75 years old in good health and CMV-seropositive. The sample consisted of PBMCs. This chain joins TRBV19 and TRBJ2-3; the match to TRBD2 covers 8 bases. The CDR3 region has the DNA TGTGCCAGTAGTAACCCGAGGACTAGCCCCGGCACAGATACGCAGTATTTT. It specifies CASSNPRTSPGTDTQYF.